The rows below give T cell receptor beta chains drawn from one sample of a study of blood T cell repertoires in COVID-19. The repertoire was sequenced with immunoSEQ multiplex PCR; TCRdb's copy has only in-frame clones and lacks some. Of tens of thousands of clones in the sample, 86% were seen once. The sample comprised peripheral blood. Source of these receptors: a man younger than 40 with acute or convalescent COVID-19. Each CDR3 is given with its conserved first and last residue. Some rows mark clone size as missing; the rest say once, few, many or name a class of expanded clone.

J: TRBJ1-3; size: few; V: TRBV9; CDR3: CASSVQSGGSGNTIYF
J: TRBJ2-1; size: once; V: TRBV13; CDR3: CASSLGLLDGSSYNEQFF
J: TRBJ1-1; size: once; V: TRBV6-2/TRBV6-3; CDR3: CASSARANTEAFF
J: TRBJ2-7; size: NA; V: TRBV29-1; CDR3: CSVEDPLFPGGEQYF
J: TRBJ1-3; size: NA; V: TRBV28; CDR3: CATRPGQTGNTIYF
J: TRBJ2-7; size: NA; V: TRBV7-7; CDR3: CASSLQGAASEQYF
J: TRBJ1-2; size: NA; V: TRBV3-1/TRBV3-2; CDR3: CASSQKPGQVNGYTF
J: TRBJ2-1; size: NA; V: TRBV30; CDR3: CAWSPRRGRNEQFF
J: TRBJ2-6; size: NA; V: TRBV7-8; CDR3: CASSPRVSGANVLTF
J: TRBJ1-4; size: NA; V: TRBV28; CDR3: CASRSLRDRTEKLFF
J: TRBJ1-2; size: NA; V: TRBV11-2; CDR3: CASSLRGTYGYTF
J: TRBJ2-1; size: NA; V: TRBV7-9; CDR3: CASGTSGRAGEQFF
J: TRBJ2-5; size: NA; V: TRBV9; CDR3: CASSVGLRVETQYF
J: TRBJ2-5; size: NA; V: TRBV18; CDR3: CASSRGPETQYF
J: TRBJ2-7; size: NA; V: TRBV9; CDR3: CASSATSGSHEQYF
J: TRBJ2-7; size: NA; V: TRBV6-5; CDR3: CASSSPGQALYEQYF